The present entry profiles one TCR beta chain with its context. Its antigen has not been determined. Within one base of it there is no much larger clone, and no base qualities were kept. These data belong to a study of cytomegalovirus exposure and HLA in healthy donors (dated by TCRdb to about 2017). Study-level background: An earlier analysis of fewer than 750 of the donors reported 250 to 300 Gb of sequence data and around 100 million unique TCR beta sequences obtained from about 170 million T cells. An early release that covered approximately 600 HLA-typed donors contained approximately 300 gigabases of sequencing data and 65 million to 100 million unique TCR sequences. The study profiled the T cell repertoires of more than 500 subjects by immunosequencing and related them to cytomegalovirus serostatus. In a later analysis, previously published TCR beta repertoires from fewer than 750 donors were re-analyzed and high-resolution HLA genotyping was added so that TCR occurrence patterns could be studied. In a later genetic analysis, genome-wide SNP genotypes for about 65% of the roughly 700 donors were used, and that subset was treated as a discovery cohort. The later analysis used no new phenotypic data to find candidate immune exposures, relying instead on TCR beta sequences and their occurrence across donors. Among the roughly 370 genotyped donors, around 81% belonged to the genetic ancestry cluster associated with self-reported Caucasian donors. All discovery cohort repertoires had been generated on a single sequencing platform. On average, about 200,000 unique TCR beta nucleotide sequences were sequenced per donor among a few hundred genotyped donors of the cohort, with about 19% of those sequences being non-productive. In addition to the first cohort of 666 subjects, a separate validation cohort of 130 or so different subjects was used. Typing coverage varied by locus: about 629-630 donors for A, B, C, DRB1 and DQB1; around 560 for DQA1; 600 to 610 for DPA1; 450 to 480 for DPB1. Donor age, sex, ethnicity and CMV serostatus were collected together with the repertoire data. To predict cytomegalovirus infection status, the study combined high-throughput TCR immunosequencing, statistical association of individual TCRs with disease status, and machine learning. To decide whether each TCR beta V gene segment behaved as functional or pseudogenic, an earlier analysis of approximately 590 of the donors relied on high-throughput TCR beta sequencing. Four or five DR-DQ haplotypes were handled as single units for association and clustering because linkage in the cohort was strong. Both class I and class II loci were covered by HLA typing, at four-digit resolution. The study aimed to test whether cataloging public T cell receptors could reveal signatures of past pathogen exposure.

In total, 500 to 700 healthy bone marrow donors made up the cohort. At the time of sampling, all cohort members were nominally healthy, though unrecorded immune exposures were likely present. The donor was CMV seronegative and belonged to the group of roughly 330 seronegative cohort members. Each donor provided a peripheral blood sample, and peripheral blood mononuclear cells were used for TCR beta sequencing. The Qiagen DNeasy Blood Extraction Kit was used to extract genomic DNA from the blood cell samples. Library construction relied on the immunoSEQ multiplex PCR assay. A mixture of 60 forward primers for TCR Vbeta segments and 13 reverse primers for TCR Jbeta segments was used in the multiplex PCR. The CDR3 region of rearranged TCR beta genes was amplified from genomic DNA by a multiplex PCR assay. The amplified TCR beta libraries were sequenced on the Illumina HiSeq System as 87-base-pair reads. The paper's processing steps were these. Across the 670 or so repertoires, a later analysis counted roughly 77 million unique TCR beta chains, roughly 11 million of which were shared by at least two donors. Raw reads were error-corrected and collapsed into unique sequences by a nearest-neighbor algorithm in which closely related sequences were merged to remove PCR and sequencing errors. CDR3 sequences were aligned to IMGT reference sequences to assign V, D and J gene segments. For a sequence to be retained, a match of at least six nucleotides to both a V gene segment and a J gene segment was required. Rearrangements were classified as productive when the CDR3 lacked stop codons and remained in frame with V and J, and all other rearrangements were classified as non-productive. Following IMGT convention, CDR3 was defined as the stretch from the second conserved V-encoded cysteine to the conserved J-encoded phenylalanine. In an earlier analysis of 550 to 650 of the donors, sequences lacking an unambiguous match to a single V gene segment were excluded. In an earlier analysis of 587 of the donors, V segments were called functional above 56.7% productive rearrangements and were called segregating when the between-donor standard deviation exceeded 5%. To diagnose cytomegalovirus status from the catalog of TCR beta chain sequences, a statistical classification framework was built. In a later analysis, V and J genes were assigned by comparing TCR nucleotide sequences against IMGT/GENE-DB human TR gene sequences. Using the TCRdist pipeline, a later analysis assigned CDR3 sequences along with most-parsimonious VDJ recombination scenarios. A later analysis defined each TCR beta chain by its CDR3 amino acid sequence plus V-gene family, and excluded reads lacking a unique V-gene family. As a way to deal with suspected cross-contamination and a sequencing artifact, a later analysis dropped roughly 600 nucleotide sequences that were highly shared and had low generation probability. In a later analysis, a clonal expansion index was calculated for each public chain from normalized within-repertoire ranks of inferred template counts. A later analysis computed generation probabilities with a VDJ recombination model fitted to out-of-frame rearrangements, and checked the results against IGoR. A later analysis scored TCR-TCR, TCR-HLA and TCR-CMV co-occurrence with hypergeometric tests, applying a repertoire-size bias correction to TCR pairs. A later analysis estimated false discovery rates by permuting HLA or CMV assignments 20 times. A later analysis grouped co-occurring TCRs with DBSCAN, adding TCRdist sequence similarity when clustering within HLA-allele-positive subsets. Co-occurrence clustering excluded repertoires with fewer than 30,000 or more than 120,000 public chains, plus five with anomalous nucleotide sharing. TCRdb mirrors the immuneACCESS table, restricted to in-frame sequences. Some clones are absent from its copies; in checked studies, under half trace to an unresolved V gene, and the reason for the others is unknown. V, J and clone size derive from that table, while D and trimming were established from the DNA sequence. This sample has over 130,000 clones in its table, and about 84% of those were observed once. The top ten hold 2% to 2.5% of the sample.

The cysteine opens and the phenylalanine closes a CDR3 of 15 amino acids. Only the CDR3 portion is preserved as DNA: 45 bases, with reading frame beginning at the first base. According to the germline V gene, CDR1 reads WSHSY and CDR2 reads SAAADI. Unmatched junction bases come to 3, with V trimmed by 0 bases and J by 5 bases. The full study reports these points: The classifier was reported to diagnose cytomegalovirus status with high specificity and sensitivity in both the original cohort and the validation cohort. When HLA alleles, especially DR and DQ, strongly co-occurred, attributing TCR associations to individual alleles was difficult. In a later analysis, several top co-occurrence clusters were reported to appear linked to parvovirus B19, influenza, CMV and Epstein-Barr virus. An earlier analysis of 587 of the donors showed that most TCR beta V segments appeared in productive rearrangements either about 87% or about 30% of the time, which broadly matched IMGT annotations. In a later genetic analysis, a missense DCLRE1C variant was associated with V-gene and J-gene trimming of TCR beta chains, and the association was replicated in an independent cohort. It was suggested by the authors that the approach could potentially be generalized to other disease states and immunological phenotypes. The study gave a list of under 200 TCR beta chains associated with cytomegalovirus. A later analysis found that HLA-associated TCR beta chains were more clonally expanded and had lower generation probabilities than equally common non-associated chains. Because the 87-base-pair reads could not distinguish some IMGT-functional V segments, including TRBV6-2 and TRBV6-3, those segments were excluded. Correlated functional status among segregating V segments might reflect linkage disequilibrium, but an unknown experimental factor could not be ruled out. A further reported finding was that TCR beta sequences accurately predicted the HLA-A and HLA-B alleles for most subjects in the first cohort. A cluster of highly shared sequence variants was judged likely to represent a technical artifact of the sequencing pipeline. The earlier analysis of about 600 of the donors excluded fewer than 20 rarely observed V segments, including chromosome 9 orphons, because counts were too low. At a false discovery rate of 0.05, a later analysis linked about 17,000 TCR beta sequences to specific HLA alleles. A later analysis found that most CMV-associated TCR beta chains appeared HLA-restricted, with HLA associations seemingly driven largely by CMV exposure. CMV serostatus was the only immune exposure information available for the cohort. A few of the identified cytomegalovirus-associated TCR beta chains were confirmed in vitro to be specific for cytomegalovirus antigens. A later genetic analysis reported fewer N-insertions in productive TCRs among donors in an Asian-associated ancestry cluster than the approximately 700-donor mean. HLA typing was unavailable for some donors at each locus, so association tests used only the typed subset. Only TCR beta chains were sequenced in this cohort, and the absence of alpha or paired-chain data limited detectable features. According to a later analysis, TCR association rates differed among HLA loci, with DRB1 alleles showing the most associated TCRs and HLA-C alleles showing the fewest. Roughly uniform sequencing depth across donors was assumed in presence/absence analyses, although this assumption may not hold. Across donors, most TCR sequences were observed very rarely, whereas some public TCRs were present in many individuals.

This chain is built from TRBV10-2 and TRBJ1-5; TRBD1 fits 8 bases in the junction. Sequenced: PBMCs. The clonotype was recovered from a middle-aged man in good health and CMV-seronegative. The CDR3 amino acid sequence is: CASSESRTGYQPQHF. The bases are TGCGCCAGCAGTGAGTCCAGGACAGGGTATCAGCCCCAGCATTTT.